A selection of T cell receptor beta chains follows, all from one sample in a study of blood T cells in healthy people across ages. TCRdb re-analysed the 5' RACE reads in MiXCR, keeping a single row per CDR3 protein. This sample has about 760,000 distinct CDR3 sequences, with 25% found just once. The sample was also reused in another study, on T cells of mothers and their children.

The source material was blood. These receptors originate from a boy aged 5-17 years in good health. Both conserved end residues are part of each CDR3. A D gene is named only where the DNA matches it firmly. Size values are once, few and many counts, or a class for expanded clones, and some rows have none.

>TRBV12-3/TRBV12-4|TRBJ1-2|NA|NA|12
CASSLSPDGYTF
TGTGCCAGCAGTTTATCGCCAGATGGCTACACCTTC
>TRBV7-8|TRBJ2-3|NA|NA|15
CASSPERSPTDTQYF
TGTGCCAGCAGCCCCGAGCGGTCTCCCACAGATACGCAGTATTTT
>TRBV19|TRBJ2-7|NA|NA|14
CASSKGSYNYEQYF
TGTGCCAGTAGTAAAGGGAGCTATAACTACGAGCAGTACTTC
>TRBV24-1|TRBJ2-3|NA|NA|11
CATSVADTQYF
TGTGCCACCAGTGTCGCCGATACGCAGTATTTT
>TRBV9|TRBJ2-3|few|NA|15
CASSVVGRASDTQYF
TGTGCCAGCAGCGTAGTTGGCAGGGCTTCAGATACGCAGTATTTT
>TRBV3-1|TRBJ1-6|NA|NA|16
CASSQDRVGQNSPLHF
TGTGCCAGCAGCCAAGATAGGGTAGGGCAGAATTCACCCCTCCACTTT
>TRBV20-1|TRBJ2-2|NA|TRBD2|15
CSASGLAEHTGELFF
TGCAGTGCTAGTGGACTAGCGGAGCACACCGGGGAGCTGTTTTTT
>TRBV9|TRBJ1-6|few|TRBD1|15
CASSVRQGVNSPLHF
TGTGCCAGCAGCGTACGACAGGGTGTTAATTCACCCCTCCACTTT
>TRBV24-1|TRBJ2-1|NA|TRBD2|15
CATSDWSGSSNEQFF
TGTGCCACCAGTGATTGGAGCGGGAGTTCGAATGAGCAGTTCTTC
>TRBV12-3/TRBV12-4|TRBJ1-4|NA|NA|14
CASIRSGTEEKLFF
TGTGCCAGCATCCGGAGCGGGACGGAAGAAAAACTGTTTTTT
>TRBV7-2|TRBJ1-2|NA|TRBD1|14
CASSGQAEAYGYTF
TGTGCCAGCAGTGGACAGGCCGAGGCGTATGGCTACACCTTC
>TRBV13|TRBJ2-3|NA|TRBD2|17
CASSLKGREGQLDTQYF
TGTGCCAGCAGCCTAAAAGGGCGGGAGGGCCAATTAGATACGCAGTATTTT
>TRBV28|TRBJ2-2|few|NA|12
CASSESTGELFF
TGTGCCAGCTCCGAGTCGACCGGGGAGCTGTTTTTT
>TRBV11-3|TRBJ2-2|NA|NA|13
CASSFLQTGELFF
TGTGCCAGCAGCTTTCTTCAAACTGGGGAGCTGTTTTTT
>TRBV24-1|TRBJ1-5|few|NA|13
CATSDFQGKPQHF
TGTGCCACCAGTGATTTCCAGGGAAAGCCCCAGCATTTT
>TRBV7-9|TRBJ2-4|NA|NA|15
CASSFNLLTKNIQYF
TGTGCCAGCAGCTTCAACTTACTTACCAAAAACATTCAGTACTTC
>TRBV24-1|TRBJ2-3|few|TRBD2|12
CATRGGADTQYF
TGTGCCACCCGCGGGGGGGCTGATACGCAGTATTTT
>TRBV14|TRBJ2-7|few|NA|14
CASSQSFYIYEQYF
TGTGCCAGCAGCCAATCTTTTTATATCTACGAGCAGTACTTC
>TRBV27|TRBJ2-1|NA|TRBD1|16
CASSLLGTGTYNEQFF
TGTGCCAGCAGTTTATTGGGGACAGGGACCTACAATGAGCAGTTCTTC
>TRBV7-2|TRBJ2-7|few|TRBD1|14
CASSFGVGQAEQYF
TGTGCCAGCAGCTTCGGGGTAGGACAGGCTGAGCAGTACTTC
>TRBV7-9|TRBJ1-1|few|NA|15
CASSFPNDRNTEAFF
TGTGCCAGCAGCTTCCCCAATGATCGGAACACTGAAGCTTTCTTT
>TRBV5-1|TRBJ1-2|NA|TRBD1|16
CASSWDRSGANYGYTF
TGCGCCAGCAGCTGGGACAGGTCGGGAGCTAACTATGGCTACACCTTC
>TRBV7-6|TRBJ2-5|NA|NA|14
CASSHLTGEETQYF
TGTGCCAGCAGCCACTTGACAGGAGAAGAGACCCAGTACTTC
>TRBV13|TRBJ2-5|NA|TRBD1|15
CASSSSGTAEETQYF
TGTGCCAGCAGCTCCTCCGGGACAGCAGAAGAGACCCAGTACTTC
>TRBV13|TRBJ1-2|NA|NA|15
CASSLVFGQHYGYTF
TGTGCCAGCAGCTTAGTGTTCGGGCAGCACTATGGCTACACCTTC
>TRBV5-1|TRBJ2-5|few|NA|15
CASSPTSRPEETQYF
TGCGCCAGCAGTCCTACTAGCCGCCCGGAGGAGACCCAGTACTTC
>TRBV4-1|TRBJ1-1|NA|NA|14
CASSPSWESTEAFF
TGCGCCAGCAGCCCCTCGTGGGAAAGCACTGAAGCTTTCTTT
>TRBV4-3|TRBJ2-1|NA|TRBD2|18
CASSQGSVERGAYNEQFF
TGCGCCAGCAGCCAAGGGTCTGTTGAGCGGGGGGCTTACAATGAGCAGTTCTTC
>TRBV5-1|TRBJ2-1|NA|NA|16
CASSLGQLPIQETQCF
TGCGCCAGCAGCTTGGGGCAATTACCCATACAAGAGACCCAGTGCTTC
>TRBV7-9|TRBJ2-5|NA|NA|15
CASSLRDDAWRTQYF
TGTGCCAGCAGCTTACGAGATGACGCGTGGCGGACCCAGTACTTC
>TRBV20-1|TRBJ1-5|NA|TRBD1|14
CSASDRASNQPQHF
TGCAGTGCTTCGGACAGGGCCAGCAATCAGCCCCAGCATTTT
>TRBV7-2|TRBJ2-1|NA|TRBD2|14
CASSNPGLAEVQFF
TGTGCCAGCAGCAACCCGGGACTAGCGGAAGTTCAGTTCTTC
>TRBV20-1|TRBJ2-7|few|NA|13
CSARNVDSYEQYF
TGCAGTGCTAGAAATGTCGACTCCTACGAGCAGTACTTC
>TRBV7-2|TRBJ1-2|few|NA|17
CASSPSTGNPTNYGYTF
TGTGCCAGCAGCCCCAGTACAGGGAACCCCACTAACTATGGCTACACCTTC
>TRBV27|TRBJ2-7|NA|TRBD2|17
CASSLLGGGPSSYEQYF
TGTGCCAGCAGTTTATTGGGCGGGGGGCCAAGCTCCTACGAGCAGTACTTC
>TRBV12-3/TRBV12-4|TRBJ2-5|few|NA|14
CASTLRTGGETQYF
TGTGCCAGCACCTTAAGGACTGGGGGGGAGACCCAGTACTTC
>TRBV7-3|TRBJ2-7|NA|TRBD2|14
CASSLGTSGSAQYF
TGTGCCAGCAGCCTCGGGACTAGCGGTTCGGCGCAGTACTTC
>TRBV11-2|TRBJ2-5|few|TRBD2|16
CASSFGLAGTQETQYF
TGTGCCAGCAGCTTTGGACTAGCGGGGACCCAAGAGACCCAGTACTTC
>TRBV27|TRBJ1-1|NA|NA|13
CASSQGYLTEAFF
TGTGCCAGCAGCCAGGGTTACCTCACTGAAGCTTTCTTT
>TRBV2|TRBJ2-3|few|TRBD2|21
CASSEALRSRREEAGTDTQYF
TGTGCCAGCAGTGAAGCGCTCCGCTCTCGTCGGGAGGAGGCGGGCACAGATACGCAGTATTTT
>TRBV20-1|TRBJ2-1|NA|TRBD2|16
CSARDLGTSGGNEQFF
TGCAGTGCTAGAGATCTCGGGACTAGCGGAGGGAATGAGCAGTTCTTC
>TRBV12-3/TRBV12-4|TRBJ2-3|NA|NA|15
CASSLVAGSPDTQYF
TGTGCCAGCAGTTTAGTTGCGGGGTCCCCAGATACGCAGTATTTT
>TRBV7-2|TRBJ1-3|NA|NA|14
CASSPQRSGNTIYF
TGTGCCAGCAGCCCACAAAGATCTGGAAACACCATATATTTT
>TRBV5-1|TRBJ2-4|NA|NA|14
CASSAYRPRGIQYF
TGCGCCAGCAGCGCATACAGGCCGCGGGGCATTCAGTACTTC
>TRBV2|TRBJ2-7|NA|TRBD1|13
CASTGTGGYEQYF
TGTGCCAGCACGGGGACAGGGGGGTACGAGCAGTACTTC
>TRBV14|TRBJ1-1|NA|NA|14
CASSPLGGDSEAFF
TGTGCCAGCAGCCCCTTGGGGGGGGACTCTGAAGCTTTCTTT
>TRBV27|TRBJ2-3|few|TRBD2|20
CASSSTGTSGGVVGTDTQYF
TGTGCCAGCAGTTCCACCGGGACTAGCGGGGGGGTGGTGGGCACAGATACGCAGTATTTT
>TRBV10-3|TRBJ2-7|NA|TRBD2|14
CAISQSGAPYEQYF
TGTGCCATCAGCCAGAGCGGGGCCCCCTACGAGCAGTACTTC
>TRBV27|TRBJ2-5|NA|TRBD2|18
CASSHRASRRLAEETQYF
TGTGCCAGCAGTCACCGTGCTTCAAGGAGGCTAGCGGAAGAGACCCAGTACTTC